This T cell receptor beta chain was captured in a study of multiple sclerosis patients with progressive multifocal leukoencephalopathy. Indicated time point: time of PML onset. All patients had prior interferon beta, and all PML patients were female. TCRdb's copy holds only in-frame clones and misses some; the assay was immunoSEQ multiplex PCR. The profile covers tens of thousands of clones, with more than 80% appearing a single time and 9.5% to 15% taken by the ten largest. V was shortened by 5 bases and J by 5 bases, with 12 bases between the two germline ends. The germline V gene encodes CDR1 SGHTA and CDR2 FQGNSA. The CDR3 is made up of 14 amino acids.

V and J are TRBV7-2 and TRBJ1-4; tentatively, D is TRBD1 (5 bases). Sequencing was performed on PBMCs, taken from a patient treated with natalizumab. This TCR derives from a woman in her 30s with progressive multifocal leukoencephalopathy. The CDR3 DNA is TGTGCCAGCAGCGGGGGAGGTTTAAATGAAAAACTGTTTTTT. Its translation: CASSGGGLNEKLFF.